The TCR beta chain under discussion was sequenced for a study of post-analysis software for immune sequencing data. Libraries were made from TCR beta cDNA, and they carried unique molecular identifiers. TCRdb called the PCR reads again in MiXCR, with one record for every CDR3 protein. In the table there are about 160,000 distinct CDR3 sequences, under 40% of which are singletons. V was clipped by 5 bases and J by 2 bases, with 11 bases between them. This CDR3 is built from 14 residues. Germline V gene lookup returns CDR1 LNHNV and CDR2 YYDKDF (reference sequence). This clonotype was observed a handful of times.

The origin of this receptor is a girl under 18 with multiple sclerosis. The V and J genes are TRBV15 and TRBJ2-3, with D perhaps assigned TRBD1 or TRBD2 (5 bases each). Sample: blood, taken after autologous hematopoietic stem cell transplantation. For the CDR3, the DNA is TGTGCCACCAGCGGGACCGAATTCACAGATACGCAGTATTTT. It translates to CATSGTEFTDTQYF.